This TCR beta chain comes out of a study of blood T cells in healthy people across ages. PCR was performed a second time for roughly 7 to 12 cycles using a sample-barcoded 5' primer and a J-beta primer mix. Each CDR3 protein is one row after TCRdb ran MiXCR on the 5' RACE reads. The data show fewer than 2,000,000 distinct CDR3 sequences, roughly 30% seen once. As regards this clonotype: The antigen is not known. A far more abundant clone sits one base away, making this likely a read error.

The CDR3 has 12 amino acids. Looked up from germline, CDR1 is DFQATT and CDR2 is SNEGSKA (reference sequence). With 6 bases removed from V and 11 bases from J, the gap between germline ends came to 19 bases. Study results and caveats: Significant beta diversity loss was already apparent by age around 36, declining roughly linearly. Donors of long life had a larger count of naive CD4+ cells and greater diversity than aged donors.

Input material: blood. This TCR was recovered from a woman aged 25 to 39 in good health. The gene calls are TRBV20-1 and TRBJ2-5; D perhaps matches TRBD2 (5 bases). The CDR3 sequence: CSAEPGNNEQYF. The CDR3 nucleotides read TGCAGTGCCGAGCCGGGAAACAATGAGCAGTACTTC.